This T cell receptor (beta chain) was identified during a study of shared clonotypes between healthy human individuals. The study's findings and limits: The represented genetic and exposure-history diversity was limited by the small number of donors.

In regard to this clone: Its antigen is undetermined.

V gave up 4 bases and J gave up 9 bases, with 17 bases separating them. CDR3 length equals 14 residues. CDR1 SGHRS and CDR2 YFSETQ come from the germline V gene. Some clones are missing from TCRdb's copy, which holds only in-frame ones; the method was immunoSEQ multiplex PCR. The table includes 2 million to 2.5 million clones, 93% detected once. The chain employs TRBV5-1 and TRBJ2-4, with D possibly being TRBD1 or TRBD2 (5 bases each). The source of this sequence is a man between 18 and 35 years old in good health. Some clones in this sample may be carry-over from other donors' samples. Sequenced input: naive CD4+ T cells from PBMCs. The subset was: CD45RA+ positively selected. The CDR3 nucleotides read TGCGCCAGCAGCCCGGGACCCACCCCAAGCATTCAGTACTTC. Amino acids: CASSPGPTPSIQYF.